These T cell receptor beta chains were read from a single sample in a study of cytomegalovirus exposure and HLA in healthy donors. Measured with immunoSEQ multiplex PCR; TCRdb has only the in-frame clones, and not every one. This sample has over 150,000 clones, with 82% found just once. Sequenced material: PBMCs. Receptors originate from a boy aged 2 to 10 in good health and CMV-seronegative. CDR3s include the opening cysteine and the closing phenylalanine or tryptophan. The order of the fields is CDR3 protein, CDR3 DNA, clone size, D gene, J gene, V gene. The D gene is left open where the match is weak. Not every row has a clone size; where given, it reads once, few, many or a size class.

CDR3aa: CASSVGGRSTEAFF; CDR3nt: TGTGCCAGCAGCGTAGGGGGGCGTAGCACTGAAGCTTTCTTT; abundance: .; d_gene: .; j_gene: TRBJ1-1; v_gene: TRBV9
CDR3aa: CASSFSTGTGGYEQYF; CDR3nt: TGTGCCAGCAGTTTCTCCACTGGGACAGGGGGATACGAGCAGTACTTC; abundance: .; d_gene: TRBD1; j_gene: TRBJ2-7; v_gene: TRBV6-6
CDR3aa: CASSATGGTTDTQYF; CDR3nt: TGCGCCAGCAGCGCTACAGGGGGCACGACAGATACGCAGTATTTT; abundance: .; d_gene: TRBD1; j_gene: TRBJ2-3; v_gene: TRBV5-1
CDR3aa: CASSEYRESEYF; CDR3nt: TGTGCCAGCAGTGAATATCGGGAGTCGGAGTACTTC; abundance: .; d_gene: .; j_gene: TRBJ2-7; v_gene: TRBV6-1
CDR3aa: CASSWAGLRTDTQYF; CDR3nt: TGTGCCAGCAGCTGGGCGGGACTACGCACAGATACGCAGTATTTT; abundance: .; d_gene: TRBD2; j_gene: TRBJ2-3; v_gene: TRBV7-2
CDR3aa: CASSDIGGGASYEQYF; CDR3nt: TGTGCCAGCAGTGATATCGGCGGGGGGGCCTCCTACGAGCAGTACTTC; abundance: .; d_gene: TRBD2; j_gene: TRBJ2-7; v_gene: TRBV6-1
CDR3aa: CASSWDRGLNGYTF; CDR3nt: TGTGCCAGCAGCTGGGACAGGGGGCTGAATGGCTACACCTTC; abundance: .; d_gene: TRBD1; j_gene: TRBJ1-2; v_gene: TRBV5-4
CDR3aa: CASSLGGVVDTEAFF; CDR3nt: TGTGCCAGCAGCTTAGGAGGAGTCGTGGACACTGAAGCTTTCTTT; abundance: .; d_gene: .; j_gene: TRBJ1-1; v_gene: TRBV7-9
CDR3aa: CASSQDLGGTYEQYF; CDR3nt: TGCGCCAGCAGCCAAGATCTTGGAGGGACCTACGAGCAGTACTTC; abundance: .; d_gene: .; j_gene: TRBJ2-7; v_gene: TRBV4-3
CDR3aa: CASSLTVNTEAFF; CDR3nt: TGTGCCAGCAGCTTAACTGTGAACACTGAAGCTTTCTTT; abundance: once; d_gene: .; j_gene: TRBJ1-1; v_gene: TRBV7-2
CDR3aa: CASSLTGGGEQYF; CDR3nt: TGTGCCAGCAGCTTGACAGGGGGCGGGGAGCAGTACTTC; abundance: .; d_gene: TRBD1; j_gene: TRBJ2-7; v_gene: TRBV2
CDR3aa: CASSQDRSSTDTQYF; CDR3nt: TGTGCCAGCAGCCAAGACAGATCTAGCACAGATACGCAGTATTTT; abundance: .; d_gene: .; j_gene: TRBJ2-3; v_gene: TRBV4-2
CDR3aa: CASSLARGSAYEQYF; CDR3nt: TGTGCCAGCAGCTTAGCAAGGGGGTCGGCCTACGAGCAGTACTTC; abundance: .; d_gene: .; j_gene: TRBJ2-7; v_gene: TRBV11-2
CDR3aa: CSARERMSQYF; CDR3nt: TGCAGTGCTAGAGAGAGGATGTCCCAGTACTTC; abundance: once; d_gene: .; j_gene: TRBJ2-5; v_gene: TRBV20-1
CDR3aa: CASSFTLRVGRVTIEQYF; CDR3nt: TGTGCCAGCAGCTTCACATTACGGGTGGGGAGGGTTACGATCGAGCAGTACTTC; abundance: few; d_gene: TRBD2; j_gene: TRBJ2-7; v_gene: TRBV7-8
CDR3aa: CATSRDLTGPSQTNTIYF; CDR3nt: TGTGCCACCAGCAGAGACCTAACAGGGCCCTCCCAAACGAACACCATATATTTT; abundance: .; d_gene: .; j_gene: TRBJ1-3; v_gene: TRBV15
CDR3aa: CASSGHGQGKYEQYF; CDR3nt: TGTGCCAGCAGTGGACATGGACAGGGAAAGTACGAGCAGTACTTC; abundance: once; d_gene: TRBD1; j_gene: TRBJ2-7; v_gene: TRBV25-1
CDR3aa: CASSPASNTIYF; CDR3nt: TGTGCCAGCAGCCCTGCGTCAAACACCATATATTTT; abundance: .; d_gene: .; j_gene: TRBJ1-3; v_gene: TRBV7-9
CDR3aa: CATGGGTEAFF; CDR3nt: TGTGCCACTGGCGGGGGCACTGAAGCTTTCTTT; abundance: .; d_gene: .; j_gene: TRBJ1-1; v_gene: TRBV25-1
CDR3aa: CAISEILDLNTEAFF; CDR3nt: TGTGCCATCAGTGAGATTCTAGATTTGAACACTGAAGCTTTCTTT; abundance: .; d_gene: .; j_gene: TRBJ1-1; v_gene: TRBV10-3
CDR3aa: CASSVGSPGSGNTIYF; CDR3nt: TGTGCCAGCAGCGTAGGATCTCCCGGCTCTGGAAACACCATATATTTT; abundance: .; d_gene: .; j_gene: TRBJ1-3; v_gene: TRBV9
CDR3aa: CATSRGLAEGTQYF; CDR3nt: TGTGCCACCAGCAGAGGACTAGCGGAGGGGACCCAGTACTTC; abundance: .; d_gene: TRBD2; j_gene: TRBJ2-5; v_gene: TRBV15
CDR3aa: CASSSRQTEAFF; CDR3nt: TGTGCCAGCAGCAGCCGTCAAACTGAAGCTTTCTTT; abundance: .; d_gene: .; j_gene: TRBJ1-1; v_gene: TRBV5-4
CDR3aa: CASSPGGLGADTQYF; CDR3nt: TGTGCCAGCAGTCCCGGCGGGCTAGGTGCAGATACGCAGTATTTT; abundance: .; d_gene: .; j_gene: TRBJ2-3; v_gene: TRBV27
CDR3aa: CASSLGRRDTLFYEQYF; CDR3nt: TGTGCCAGCAGCTTAGGCCGGCGAGACACCTTATTCTACGAGCAGTACTTC; abundance: .; d_gene: .; j_gene: TRBJ2-7; v_gene: TRBV13
CDR3aa: CASSRGGGTDTQYF; CDR3nt: TGTGCCAGCAGTCGCGGGGGGGGGACAGATACGCAGTATTTT; abundance: .; d_gene: TRBD2; j_gene: TRBJ2-3; v_gene: TRBV7-3
CDR3aa: CASSKVGPGLTYNSPLHF; CDR3nt: TGTGCCAGCAGCAAAGTTGGCCCAGGGCTTACCTATAATTCACCCCTCCACTTT; abundance: few; d_gene: .; j_gene: TRBJ1-6; v_gene: TRBV21-1
CDR3aa: CASSQSGWGHQPQHF; CDR3nt: TGTGCCAGCAGTCAGTCAGGGTGGGGCCATCAGCCCCAGCATTTT; abundance: once; d_gene: .; j_gene: TRBJ1-5; v_gene: TRBV6-5
CDR3aa: CASSVVGTGGYTF; CDR3nt: TGTGCCAGCAGCGTAGTCGGTACGGGTGGCTACACCTTC; abundance: .; d_gene: .; j_gene: TRBJ1-2; v_gene: TRBV9
CDR3aa: CASRPGGSSYNEQFF; CDR3nt: TGCGCCAGCAGACCGGGGGGGAGCTCCTACAATGAGCAGTTCTTC; abundance: .; d_gene: TRBD2; j_gene: TRBJ2-1; v_gene: TRBV5-1
CDR3aa: CASSMTKGTQYF; CDR3nt: TGTGCCAGCAGTATGACTAAGGGTACGCAGTATTTT; abundance: once; d_gene: .; j_gene: TRBJ2-3; v_gene: TRBV6-5
CDR3aa: CASSGPGLAVLHSSYNEQFF; CDR3nt: TGTGCCAGCAGTGGGCCGGGACTAGCGGTACTTCACAGCTCCTACAATGAGCAGTTCTTC; abundance: few; d_gene: TRBD2; j_gene: TRBJ2-1; v_gene: TRBV2
CDR3aa: CASRDSFTQYF; CDR3nt: TGTGCCAGTAGAGACTCCTTTACGCAGTATTTT; abundance: .; d_gene: .; j_gene: TRBJ2-3; v_gene: TRBV19
CDR3aa: CASSGGTGINIQYF; CDR3nt: TGTGCCAGCAGTGGGGGGACAGGAATAAACATTCAGTACTTC; abundance: .; d_gene: TRBD1; j_gene: TRBJ2-4; v_gene: TRBV2
CDR3aa: CASTNGSGLGLLGSGNTIYF; CDR3nt: TGTGCCAGCACCAACGGTTCGGGCCTGGGGCTCTTAGGCTCTGGAAACACCATATATTTT; abundance: .; d_gene: .; j_gene: TRBJ1-3; v_gene: TRBV6-4
CDR3aa: CASSLITGPYEQYF; CDR3nt: TGTGCCAGCAGTTTAATTACAGGGCCTTACGAGCAGTACTTC; abundance: .; d_gene: .; j_gene: TRBJ2-7; v_gene: TRBV27
CDR3aa: CAISTGGTDTQYF; CDR3nt: TGTGCCATCAGCACGGGGGGCACAGATACGCAGTATTTT; abundance: .; d_gene: .; j_gene: TRBJ2-3; v_gene: TRBV10-3
CDR3aa: CASSLTGTGVYEQYF; CDR3nt: TGTGCCAGCAGTTTAACCGGGACAGGGGTTTACGAGCAGTACTTC; abundance: .; d_gene: TRBD1; j_gene: TRBJ2-7; v_gene: TRBV6-5
CDR3aa: CSVAKGQGRNQPQHF; CDR3nt: TGCAGCGTTGCTAAAGGACAGGGTCGCAATCAGCCCCAGCATTTT; abundance: few; d_gene: TRBD1; j_gene: TRBJ1-5; v_gene: TRBV29-1
CDR3aa: CASSSGTSRRHEQYF; CDR3nt: TGTGCCAGCAGCAGCGGGACCTCGAGGCGACACGAGCAGTACTTC; abundance: few; d_gene: TRBD2; j_gene: TRBJ2-7; v_gene: TRBV7-6
CDR3aa: CASPRQGWENGQYF; CDR3nt: TGTGCCAGTCCGAGACAGGGGTGGGAAAATGGGCAGTACTTC; abundance: .; d_gene: TRBD1; j_gene: TRBJ2-7; v_gene: TRBV19
CDR3aa: CASSRRLAGVDTQYF; CDR3nt: TGTGCCAGCAGCCGGCGACTAGCGGGGGTGGATACGCAGTATTTT; abundance: .; d_gene: TRBD2; j_gene: TRBJ2-3; v_gene: TRBV7-2
CDR3aa: CASSTVGDTGELFF; CDR3nt: TGTGCCAGTAGTACGGTTGGAGACACCGGGGAGCTGTTTTTT; abundance: .; d_gene: .; j_gene: TRBJ2-2; v_gene: TRBV19
CDR3aa: CASSQDRGGRDTQYF; CDR3nt: TGCGCCAGCAGCCAAGATAGGGGGGGGCGGGATACGCAGTATTTT; abundance: .; d_gene: .; j_gene: TRBJ2-3; v_gene: TRBV4-3
CDR3aa: CASSTLDRDHQPQHF; CDR3nt: TGTGCCAGTAGTACCCTGGACAGGGACCATCAGCCCCAGCATTTT; abundance: .; d_gene: TRBD1; j_gene: TRBJ1-5; v_gene: TRBV19
CDR3aa: CASSLAGGELVGSNEQFF; CDR3nt: TGCGCCAGCAGCTTAGCGGGGGGGGAATTAGTTGGTTCAAATGAGCAGTTCTTC; abundance: .; d_gene: TRBD2; j_gene: TRBJ2-1; v_gene: TRBV4-1
CDR3aa: CASSTSGPGGVYEQYF; CDR3nt: TGTGCCAGCAGCACCTCCGGGCCCGGAGGGGTCTACGAGCAGTACTTC; abundance: .; d_gene: .; j_gene: TRBJ2-7; v_gene: TRBV7-2
CDR3aa: CASSLRRNRLAGGRGTDTQYF; CDR3nt: TGTGCCAGCAGCCTGCGAAGAAACCGACTAGCGGGGGGCCGGGGCACAGATACGCAGTATTTT; abundance: .; d_gene: TRBD2; j_gene: TRBJ2-3; v_gene: TRBV27
CDR3aa: CASSVLEETQYF; CDR3nt: TGTGCCAGCAGTGTACTTGAGGAGACCCAGTACTTC; abundance: .; d_gene: .; j_gene: TRBJ2-5; v_gene: TRBV2
CDR3aa: CASTNPGTSYNEQFF; CDR3nt: TGTGCCAGCACCAATCCCGGGACTAGCTACAATGAGCAGTTCTTC; abundance: .; d_gene: TRBD2; j_gene: TRBJ2-1; v_gene: TRBV6-1
CDR3aa: CASSGGVPMNTEAFF; CDR3nt: TGCGCCAGCAGTGGCGGGGTTCCTATGAACACTGAAGCTTTCTTT; abundance: .; d_gene: .; j_gene: TRBJ1-1; v_gene: TRBV5-1
CDR3aa: CASFTSGPSDTQYF; CDR3nt: TGTGCCAGCTTCACATCAGGGCCATCGGATACGCAGTATTTT; abundance: .; d_gene: .; j_gene: TRBJ2-3; v_gene: TRBV7-9
CDR3aa: CASSGTGGNTIYF; CDR3nt: TGTGCCAGCAGTGGGACAGGCGGAAACACCATATATTTT; abundance: .; d_gene: TRBD1; j_gene: TRBJ1-3; v_gene: TRBV28
CDR3aa: CASSLVRGSDSPLHF; CDR3nt: TGTGCCAGCAGCTTGGTCAGGGGATCGGATTCACCCCTCCACTTT; abundance: once; d_gene: .; j_gene: TRBJ1-6; v_gene: TRBV5-5
CDR3aa: CASSRPTGFRAFF; CDR3nt: TGTGCCAGCAGCCGCCCCACAGGGTTTAGGGCTTTCTTT; abundance: .; d_gene: .; j_gene: TRBJ1-1; v_gene: TRBV5-6
CDR3aa: CASRGRGGPYNEQFF; CDR3nt: TGTGCCAGCAGGGGGAGAGGGGGCCCATACAATGAGCAGTTCTTC; abundance: .; d_gene: TRBD1; j_gene: TRBJ2-1; v_gene: TRBV2